This TCR beta chain was captured by sequencing in a study of shared clonotypes between healthy human individuals. 250 to 300 ng DNA, roughly 30,000 T cell genomes, went into unsorted PBMC replicate PCRs. Unsorted PBMC DNA was sequenced on ten immunoSEQ deep assay plates. Clones were read by immunoSEQ multiplex PCR, and TCRdb kept only the in-frame ones, dropping some. Here the sample spans approximately 470,000 clones, approximately 81% being singletons. Germline V gene sequence: CDR1 SNHLY, CDR2 FYNNEI. V gave up 6 bases and J gave up 2 bases, with 14 bases separating them. The CDR3 sequence is 15 residues long.

This receptor was taken from a middle-aged woman in good health. Some clones in this sample may be carry-over from other donors' samples. The genes are TRBV2 and TRBJ1-3; D is possibly TRBD1 (6 bases). Material for sequencing was PBMCs. The CDR3 DNA is TGTGCCAGCAGCCTCGGACAGCGGGCTGGAAACACCATATATTTT. Its protein product is CASSLGQRAGNTIYF.